This T cell receptor beta chain comes out of a study of post-analysis software for immune sequencing data. Study at large: Relapsing-remitting, secondary progressive and progressive-relapsing multiple sclerosis were all included among the disease courses.

The V gene's germline CDR1 is SGHTA and CDR2 FQGNSA. V was clipped by 1 base and J by 5 bases, with 8 bases between them. The CDR3 is 13 residues long. Libraries were made from TCR beta cDNA, and they carried unique molecular identifiers. TCRdb re-derived calls from the PCR reads in MiXCR, one entry per CDR3 protein. The sample has 250,000 to 300,000 distinct CDR3 sequences; 35% to 45% are singletons. In regard to this clonotype: Antigen specificity is unknown.

General study points: Roughly 5 TRBV segments (TRBV5-6, TRBV5-1 and TRBV20-1 among them) occurred more frequently in patients than in controls. In multiple sclerosis, normalized Chao1 diversity was significantly below that of controls.

The TCR was taken from a girl aged 10-17 years with multiple sclerosis. The chain recombines TRBV7-2 with TRBJ1-1, with D hard to call. Sequenced material: blood. CDR3: CASSLERYTEAFF. CDR3 sequence (DNA): TGTGCCAGCAGCTTAGAAAGGTATACTGAAGCTTTCTTT.